This entry lists 9 T cell receptor beta chains sequenced from one sample in a study of blood T cell repertoires in COVID-19. Profiled with immunoSEQ multiplex PCR; TCRdb holds only in-frame clones, not every one. The data show 450,000 or so clones, about 90% seen once. Sequencing used peripheral blood. Receptors originate from a man younger than 35 with COVID-19, enrolled during active disease.

The chain uses TRBV7-2 and TRBJ1-4; D is possibly TRBD1 (6 bases). V was shortened by 0 bases and J by 4 bases, with 12 bases between the two germline ends. Germline-derived CDR1 and CDR2 are SGHTA and FQGNSA. There are 16 residues in the CDR3. CDR3 DNA sequence: TGTGCCAGCAGCTTAGCGCGACAGGCTAATAATGAAAAACTGTTTTTT. Its translation: CASSLARQANNEKLFF.

The gene calls are TRBV27 and TRBJ1-2; 9 bases are shared with TRBD1. Germline CDR1 and CDR2: MNHEY and SMNVEV (reference sequence). The CDR3 has 15 residues. J lost 0 bases, V lost 6 bases, and 5 bases had no gene match. Here the CDR3 DNA reads TGTGCCAGCAGGGACAGGGGTTTGTCTAACTATGGCTACACCTTC. Its translation: CASRDRGLSNYGYTF.

The chain recombines TRBV6-5 with TRBJ2-7; maybe TRBD1 (6 bases). V lost 0 bases and J lost 5, with 17 bases in between. This CDR3 contains 16 residues. CDR1 and CDR2 (germline): MNHEY, SVGAGI. CDR3 DNA sequence: TGTGCCAGCAGTTACTCAAGGGACACAATTGCCCACGAGCAGTACTTC. It specifies CASSYSRDTIAHEQYF.

The chain links TRBV10-2 to TRBJ2-2; 9 bases map to TRBD1. Germline CDR1 WSHSY, CDR2 SAAADI. The trim removed 6 bases at V and 6 bases at J, leaving 11 bases unmatched. The CDR3 loop spans 16 amino acids. Here the CDR3 DNA reads TGCGCCAGCAGCTTGTCCGGGACAGGGTCTGCCGGGGAGCTGTTTTTT. Protein: CASSLSGTGSAGELFF.

V usage is TRBV3-1 (or the pseudogene TRBV3-2) and J usage is TRBJ2-1; D not certain. The CDR3 is made up of 17 amino acids. Trimming shortened V by 0 bases and J by 2 bases, and 14 bases separated the two germline ends. Per the germline V gene, CDR1 is LGHDT and CDR2 is YNNKEL (reference sequence). This CDR3 is CASSQDAPPFPYNEQFF. DNA of the CDR3: TGTGCCAGCAGCCAAGATGCGCCCCCCTTTCCCTACAATGAGCAGTTCTTC.

This sequence joins TRBV19 and TRBJ2-2; 10 bases align to TRBD2. This CDR3 comprises 15 residues. CDR1 LNHDA and CDR2 SQIVND come from the germline V gene (reference sequence). V trimming: 3 bases; J trimming: 7 bases; junction bases outside the gene matches: 5. The CDR3 DNA reads as TGTGCCAGTAGTATTCTAGCGGGAGTGGGCGGGGAGCTGTTTTTT. It yields the protein CASSILAGVGGELFF.

The chain joins TRBV6-1 to TRBJ2-7, with 14 bases fitting TRBD2. J lost 8 bases, V lost 5 bases, and 8 bases had no gene match. Looked up from germline, CDR1 is MNHNS and CDR2 is SASEGT. The CDR3 has 15 amino acids. The CDR3 sequence is CASSPGTSGGEKQYF. The DNA of the CDR3 is TGTGCCAGCAGTCCAGGGACTAGCGGGGGTGAGAAGCAGTACTTC.

This chain links TRBV27 with TRBJ2-3; D is unresolved. V was pared by 4 bases and J by 5 bases, with 10 bases between. The CDR3 contains 13 residues. Germline CDR1 MNHEY, CDR2 SMNVEV (reference sequence). The CDR3 loop is CASSSTRGDTQYF. The CDR3, as DNA: TGTGCCAGCAGTTCGACGAGAGGAGATACGCAGTATTTT.

The CDR3 region has the DNA TGTGCCAGCAGGACTCTCTCGGCTGAAGCTTTCTTT. It is translated as CASRTLSAEAFF. This rearrangement joins TRBV6-5 to TRBJ1-1; D gene unclear. Trimming took 6 bases from V and 6 from J, leaving 11 bases between them. The CDR3 has 12 amino acids. CDR1 is MNHEY, CDR2 SVGAGI, per germline.